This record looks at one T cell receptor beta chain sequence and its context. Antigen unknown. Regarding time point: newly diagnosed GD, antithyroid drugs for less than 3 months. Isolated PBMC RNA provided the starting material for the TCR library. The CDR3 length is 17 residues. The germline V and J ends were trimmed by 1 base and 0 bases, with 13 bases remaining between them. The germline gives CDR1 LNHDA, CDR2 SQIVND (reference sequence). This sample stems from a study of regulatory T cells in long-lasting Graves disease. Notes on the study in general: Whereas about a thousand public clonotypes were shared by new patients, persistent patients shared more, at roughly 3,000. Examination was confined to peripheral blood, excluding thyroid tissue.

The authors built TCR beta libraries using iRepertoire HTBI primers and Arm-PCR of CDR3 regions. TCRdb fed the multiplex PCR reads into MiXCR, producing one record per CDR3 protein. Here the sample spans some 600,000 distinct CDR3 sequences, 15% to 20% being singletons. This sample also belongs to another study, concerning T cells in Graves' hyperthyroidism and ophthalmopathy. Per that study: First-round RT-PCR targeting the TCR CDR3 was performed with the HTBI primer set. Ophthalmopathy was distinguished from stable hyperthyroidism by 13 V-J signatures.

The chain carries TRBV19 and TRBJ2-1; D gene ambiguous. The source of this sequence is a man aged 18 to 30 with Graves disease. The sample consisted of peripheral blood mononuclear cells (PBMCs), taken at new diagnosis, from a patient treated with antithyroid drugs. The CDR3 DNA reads TGTGCCAGTAGTATAGCTGGCAGCCTAAGCTCCTACAATGAGCAGTTCTTC. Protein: CASSIAGSLSSYNEQFF.